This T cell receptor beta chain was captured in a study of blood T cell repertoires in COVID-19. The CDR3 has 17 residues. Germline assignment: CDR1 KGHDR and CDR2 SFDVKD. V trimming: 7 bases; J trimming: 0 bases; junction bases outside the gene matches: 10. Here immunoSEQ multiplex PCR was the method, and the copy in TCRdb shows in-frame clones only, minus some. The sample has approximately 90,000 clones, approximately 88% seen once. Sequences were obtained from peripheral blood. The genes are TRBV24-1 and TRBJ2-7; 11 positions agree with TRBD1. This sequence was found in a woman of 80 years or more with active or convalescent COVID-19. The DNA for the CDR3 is TGTGCCACCAGCTCCGGGACAGGGGGTCGGAGCTCCTACGAGCAGTACTTC. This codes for CATSSGTGGRSSYEQYF.